These 5 T cell receptor beta chains came from one sample sequenced in a study of tumor and adjacent non-tumor tissue in lung cancer. A modified ARM-PCR protocol with three rounds of nested PCR amplified TCRbeta. Via MiXCR, TCRdb re-called the multiplex PCR reads, giving one row per CDR3 protein. The sample lists under 95,000 distinct CDR3 sequences, about 66% seen once, with 15% in the top ten. This sample's RNA came from whole unsorted tissue. Material for sequencing was lung tumor tissue. The receptors come from a man in his 70s with non-small cell lung cancer.

This clonotype has just a few counts. The chain couples TRBV20-1 to TRBJ2-5, with 7 bases identical to TRBD2. This CDR3 region has 14 residues. The V gene end was trimmed by 6 bases and the J gene end by 5 bases; junction bases not matched to a gene: 12. Per the germline V gene, CDR1 is DFQATT and CDR2 is SNEGSKA (reference sequence). The CDR3 DNA follows: TGCAGTGCGGCTAGTGGGAGGGAGTGGGAGACCCAGTACTTC. This gives the protein CSAASGREWETQYF.

In the case of this clonotype: A much larger clone sits a single nucleotide away, making a read error possible. V and J are TRBV6-2 or TRBV6-3 and TRBJ1-6; maybe TRBD1 (5 bases). The CDR3 spans 13 residues. Germline V lookup: CDR1 MNHEY, CDR2 SVGEGT. Trimming pared 8 bases from V and 8 bases from J, leaving 13 bases between. The chain's CDR3 is CASGAGMDSPLHF. The DNA of the CDR3 is TGTGCCAGCGGGGCAGGGATGGATTCACCCCTCCACTTT.

This clonotype was detected once. Here the CDR3 omits its conserved ending phenylalanine or tryptophan, so a read error is the likely source. The J gene is TRBJ2-2, the V gene TRBV29-1, with 9 nucleotides matching TRBD2. This CDR3 is 15 amino acids long. CDR1 SQVTM and CDR2 ANQGSEA come from the germline V gene. The CDR3 here is CSIGWPAGGSGELFL. The CDR3 region has the DNA TGTAGCATTGGTTGGCCAGCGGGAGGCTCCGGGGAGCTGTTTCTT.

Regarding this clonotype: Since no conserved phenylalanine or tryptophan closes the CDR3, a read error is the likely cause. This rearrangement joins TRBV12-3 or TRBV12-4 to TRBJ2-1; tentatively, D is TRBD2 (6 bases). V was pared by 5 bases and J by 10 bases, with 15 bases between. The CDR3 runs 13 residues. The CDR3 nucleotides read TGTGCCAGCAGTACCGGGACTTTCAAAGAGCAGTTCCTC. The encoded protein is CASSTGTFKEQFL.

Worth noting for this clonotype: Relative to the germline gene, one junction end is altered; a read error may explain this. This sequence joins TRBV5-1 and TRBJ1-6; D perhaps matches TRBD1 (5 bases). CDR3 size: 18 residues. Germline V lookup: CDR1 SGHRS, CDR2 YFSETQ. This CDR3 reads CASSRAGTASSYNSPLHF. Here the CDR3 DNA reads TGCGCCAGCAGCAGAGCCGGGACCGCGAGCTCCTATAATTCACCCCTTCACTTT.